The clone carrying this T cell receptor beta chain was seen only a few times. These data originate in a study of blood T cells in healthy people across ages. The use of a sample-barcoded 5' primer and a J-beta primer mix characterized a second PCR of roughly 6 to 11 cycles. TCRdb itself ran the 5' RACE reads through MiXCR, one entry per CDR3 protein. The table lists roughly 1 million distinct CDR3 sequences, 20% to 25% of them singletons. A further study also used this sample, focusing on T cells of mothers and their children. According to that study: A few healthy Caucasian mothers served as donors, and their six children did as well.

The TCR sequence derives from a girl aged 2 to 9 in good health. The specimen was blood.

The CDR3 coding sequence is TGCGCCAGCAGCTCCGGAATAACTGAGCCCTATGGCTACACCTTC. It encodes CASSSGITEPYGYTF. This chain links TRBV5-1 with TRBJ1-2; D is uncertain. This CDR3 is 15 amino acids long. Trimming stripped 3 bases from V and 4 bases from J, with 16 bases between. Germline V CDR1 and CDR2: SGHRS, YFSETQ.